The subject of this entry is one TCR beta chain. Its antigen is unknown. The sample is drawn from a study of T cells in Graves' hyperthyroidism and ophthalmopathy. Graves' hyperthyroidism without ophthalmopathy progression within 18 months was termed stable. Study findings and constraints: A model of 13 V-J pairs discriminated ophthalmopathy from stable hyperthyroidism.

Regions amplified from RNA transcripts were the TCR beta CDR3 regions. Initially, a first-round RT-PCR of the TCR CDR3 employed the HTBI primer set. TCRdb re-called the multiplex PCR reads through MiXCR, storing one row per CDR3 protein. The sample lists 400,000 to 500,000 distinct CDR3 sequences; roughly 13% were seen once. Germline CDR1 MNHEY, CDR2 SVGAGI. Trimming removed 0 bases at V and 4 bases at J, with 12 bases between. The CDR3 extends over 15 amino acids. This clonotype originated in a woman in her late teens or twenties with Graves' hyperthyroidism. Input material: blood. V is TRBV6-5 and J is TRBJ2-5; D possibly matches TRBD1 or TRBD2 (5 bases each). CDR3 amino acids: CASSYSLSGAETQYF. DNA for the CDR3: TGTGCCAGCAGTTACTCCCTGTCCGGGGCAGAGACCCAGTACTTC.